This T cell receptor beta chain came from a study of Graves' ophthalmopathy and Graves' hyperthyroidism. Investigators amplified TCR beta CDR3 regions from RNA transcripts. First-round RT-PCR used HTBI primers; second-round multiplex PCR followed. TCRdb recomputed calls from the multiplex PCR reads with MiXCR, one row per CDR3 protein. The sample has a few hundred thousand distinct CDR3 sequences; 35% to 45% are singletons. Regarding the study as a whole: Also, most clonotypes expanded in the thyroid above 0.001 frequency appeared in blood. Progression of ophthalmopathy was predicted by the model with roughly 65% sensitivity and about 72% specificity.

This clonotype was picked up one time. What it recognizes is unknown. Since no conserved phenylalanine or tryptophan closes the CDR3, a read error is the likely cause. The DNA is omitted, as the CDR3 cannot be located on it reliably, and the CDR3 follows TCRdb's listing. Patients newly diagnosed with hyperthyroidism, under 2 months' duration, were aged 18 to 65, the study reports. Exclusion covered patients with other autoimmune diseases or uncontrolled infections (as well as pregnancy or lactation). Germline V gene lookup returns CDR1 SEHNR and CDR2 FQNEAQ (reference sequence). The CDR3 is 8 residues long, counting both termini.

The rearrangement joins TRBV7-9 to TRBJ1-6. The sequenced sample consisted of peripheral blood or thyroid tissue (not recorded which). The origin of this receptor is an adult man with Graves' hyperthyroidism. The CDR3 here is CASRSPSE.